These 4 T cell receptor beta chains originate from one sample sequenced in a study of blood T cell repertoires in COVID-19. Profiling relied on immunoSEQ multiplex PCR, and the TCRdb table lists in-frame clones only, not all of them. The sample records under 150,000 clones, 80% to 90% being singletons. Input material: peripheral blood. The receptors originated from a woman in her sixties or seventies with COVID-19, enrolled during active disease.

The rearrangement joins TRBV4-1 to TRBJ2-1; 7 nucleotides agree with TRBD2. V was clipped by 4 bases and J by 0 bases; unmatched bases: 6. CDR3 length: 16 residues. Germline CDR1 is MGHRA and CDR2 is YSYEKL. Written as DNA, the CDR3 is TGCGCCAGCAGCCCCCTAGCGGCAAGCTCCTACAATGAGCAGTTCTTC. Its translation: CASSPLAASSYNEQFF.

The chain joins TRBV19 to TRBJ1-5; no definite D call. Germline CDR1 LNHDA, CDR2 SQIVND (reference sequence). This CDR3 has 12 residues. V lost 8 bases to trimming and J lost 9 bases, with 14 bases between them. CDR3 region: CASSALGRPQHF. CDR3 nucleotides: TGTGCCAGTTCCGCCCTCGGGAGGCCCCAGCATTTT.

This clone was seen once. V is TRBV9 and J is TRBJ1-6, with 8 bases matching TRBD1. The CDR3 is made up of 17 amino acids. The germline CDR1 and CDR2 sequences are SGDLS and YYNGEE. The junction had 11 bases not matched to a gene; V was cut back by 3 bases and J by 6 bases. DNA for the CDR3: TGTGCCAGCAGCGAGCCCGGCGGGACAGGTTTTAATTCACCCCTCCACTTT. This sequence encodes CASSEPGGTGFNSPLHF.

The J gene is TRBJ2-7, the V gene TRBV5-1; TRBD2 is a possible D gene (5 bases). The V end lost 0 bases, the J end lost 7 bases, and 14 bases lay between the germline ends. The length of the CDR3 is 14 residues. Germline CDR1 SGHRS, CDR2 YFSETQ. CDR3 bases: TGCGCCAGCAGCTTGGGACGGGGAACCGGGGAGCAGTACTTC. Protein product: CASSLGRGTGEQYF.